The 10 T cell receptor beta chains listed next were all sequenced from one sample in a study of CD8+CD57+ T cells in acquired aplastic anemia. Genomic DNA acted as the template from which TCR beta VDJ combination and CDR3 sequence profiling were carried out. TCRdb itself ran the reads through MiXCR, one entry per CDR3 protein. The repertoire consists of 42,000 or so distinct CDR3 sequences, with about 70% occurring once and the leading ten covering about a quarter. Sequencing was carried out using sorted CD4+, CD8+, or CD8+CD57+ T cells (not recorded which) from PBMCs. Receptors originate from a human donor in good health, serving as a control.

This clonotype has at least ten counts. This rearrangement joins TRBV6-2 or TRBV6-3 to TRBJ2-2, with TRBD1 as a possible D gene (6 bases). CDR1 is MNHEY, CDR2 SVGEGT, per germline. This CDR3 contains 17 residues. The V and J ends lost 0 bases and 2 bases respectively, with 13 bases between them. CDR3 coding DNA: TGTGCCAGCAGTTACTCGGCAGGGACACTTAACACCGGGGAGCTGTTTTTT. Protein: CASSYSAGTLNTGELFF.

The gene calls are TRBV11-2 and TRBJ2-3, with TRBD2 identical over 11 bases. This CDR3 contains 18 residues. From germline, CDR1 is SGHAT and CDR2 FQNNGV. The trim removed 4 bases at V and 6 bases at J, leaving 15 bases unmatched. CDR3 bases: TGTGCCAGCAGCTGGACCGGGACTAGCGGTCCTAAGGATGATACGCAGTATTTT. Residues: CASSWTGTSGPKDDTQYF.

This clonotype came up many times. V usage is TRBV6-2 or TRBV6-3 and J usage is TRBJ1-5; D is uncertain. Germline CDR1 reads MNHEY; CDR2 reads SVGEGT. Trimming stripped 5 bases from V and 5 bases from J, with 7 bases between. CDR3 length: 12 residues. The CDR3 sequence: CASSGYYQPQHF. Here the CDR3 DNA reads TGTGCCAGCAGTGGGTACTATCAGCCCCAGCATTTT.

This chain uses TRBV5-1 with TRBJ2-7; D may be TRBD2 (5 bases). Germline V CDR1 and CDR2: SGHRS, YFSETQ. CDR3 length: 14 amino acids. V shed 4 bases and J shed 0 bases, with 11 bases lying between them. CDR3 sequence reads: CASSQTRHSYEQYF. The CDR3 coding sequence is TGCGCCAGCAGCCAAACTAGGCACTCCTACGAGCAGTACTTC.

The rearrangement uses TRBV20-1 and TRBJ1-2, with TRBD1 as a possible D gene (5 bases). V shed 6 bases and J shed 6 bases, with 14 bases lying between them. Germline V gene lookup returns CDR1 DFQATT and CDR2 SNEGSKA (reference sequence). This CDR3 has 12 residues. CDR3 coding DNA: TGCAGTGCCGCTCAGGGTGTTGATGGCTACACCTTC. Protein sequence: CSAAQGVDGYTF.

In this sample, this clonotype turned up a few times. A much larger clone is a single base away; this may be a read error. The rearrangement links TRBV12-3 or TRBV12-4 to TRBJ2-3; a weak D match, TRBD1 (6 bases). Trimming took 5 bases from V and 1 from J, leaving 22 bases between them. The CDR3 covers 18 residues. Here the CDR3 reads CASSMGPGNRDRTDTQYF. The CDR3 nucleotides read TGTGCCAGCAGTATGGGCCCGGGGAACAGGGACCGCACAGATACGCAGTATTTT.

The sample holds a few counts of this clonotype. The junction shows a germline mismatch at one end, possibly a read error. This sequence joins TRBV7-7 and TRBJ2-5; D not resolved. Germline V gene sequence: CDR1 SSHAT, CDR2 FNYEAQ (reference sequence). This CDR3 spans 11 amino acids. The CDR3 here is CASSEGETQYF. The DNA of the CDR3 is TGTGCTAGCAGCGAAGGGGAGACCCAGTACTTC.

In the case of this clonotype: The junction departs from the called germline gene at one end, perhaps through a read error. The chain is built from TRBV5-6 and TRBJ1-3; 8 bases match TRBD1. The CDR3 contains 16 residues. Germline CDR1 is SGHDT and CDR2 is YYEEEE. The DNA for the CDR3 is TGTGCCAGCAGCTCCATGGACAGGGCCGCTGGAAACACCATATATTTC. It specifies CASSSMDRAAGNTIYF.

V gene TRBV15 combines with J gene TRBJ1-5, with D possibly being TRBD1 (5 bases). CDR3 length equals 14 residues. Germline loops: CDR1 LNHNV, CDR2 YYDKDF (reference sequence). The germline V and J ends were trimmed by 6 bases and 4 bases, with 13 bases remaining between them. This CDR3 reads CATRGWGGNQPQHF. CDR3 DNA sequence: TGTGCCACCAGAGGATGGGGGGGTAATCAGCCCCAGCATTTT. Looking up the rest from reference TRBV15 and TRBJ1-5 gives the full variable domain: DAMVIQNPRYQVTQFGKPVTLSCSQTLNHNVMYWYQQKSSQAPKLLFHYYDKDFNNEADTPDNFQSRRPNTSFCFLDIRSPGLGDTAMYLCATRGWGGNQPQHFGDGTRLSIL.

The V call is TRBV9, the J call TRBJ2-5; no firm D call. Trimming shortened V by 0 bases and J by 0 bases, and 12 bases separated the two germline ends. Germline V lookup: CDR1 SGDLS, CDR2 YYNGEE. The CDR3 loop spans 16 amino acids. CDR3 nucleotides: TGTGCCAGCAGCGTAGGGAATGAGCCGGACCAAGAGACCCAGTACTTC. Its protein product is CASSVGNEPDQETQYF.